The next 14 T cell receptor beta chains were all read from a single sample in a study of cytomegalovirus exposure and HLA in healthy donors. The PCR contained 60 Vbeta and 13 Jbeta primers. TCRdb keeps only in-frame clones here, not all; method: immunoSEQ multiplex PCR. The profile shows roughly 120,000 clones, around 80% of them singletons. Input material: PBMCs. The receptor set was obtained from a young man in good health and CMV-seropositive.

CDR3 sequence reads: CASSPLSLAGKNEQFF. CDR3 in DNA: TGTGCCAGCTCACCACTCAGCCTAGCGGGAAAAAATGAGCAGTTCTTC. J is TRBJ2-1 and V is TRBV18, with 9 nucleotides matching TRBD2. Unmatched junction bases numbered 8, after V lost 1 base and J lost 7 bases. CDR3 size: 16 residues. Germline CDR1 is KGHSH and CDR2 is LQKENI.

The chain links TRBV10-3 to TRBJ1-3; D gene uncertain. CDR3 length equals 13 residues. Trimming took off 0 bases at V and 8 bases at J, with 8 bases between the two ends. Germline CDR1 and CDR2: ENHRY and SYGVKD. The CDR3 nucleotides are TGTGCCATCAGTGAGTCAGGAGCATACACCATATATTTT. Translated, it gives CAISESGAYTIYF.

Only a few counts were recorded for this clone. The rearrangement links TRBV5-4 to TRBJ2-7, with D tentatively TRBD2 (6 bases). This CDR3 has 13 residues. V lost 5 bases and J 5 bases, leaving 14 bases between the germline ends. Germline CDR1 is SGHNT and CDR2 is YYREEE (reference sequence). This CDR3 is CASRGGPLHEQYF. DNA of the CDR3: TGTGCCAGCAGGGGGGGTCCCCTTCACGAGCAGTACTTC.

The J gene is TRBJ1-1, the V gene TRBV5-1; 7 bases agree with TRBD1. With V trimmed by 3 bases and J by 5 bases, 10 bases remained unmatched. This CDR3 is built from 15 residues. The germline V gene encodes CDR1 SGHRS and CDR2 YFSETQ. CDR3 loop: CASSSATGERTEAFF. CDR3 in DNA: TGCGCCAGCAGCTCCGCCACAGGGGAGAGGACTGAAGCTTTCTTT.

This clone was detected a few times. Other DNA sequences in the sample encode the same CDR3. This chain connects TRBV28 to TRBJ1-5; unclear D gene. V gave up 2 bases and J gave up 5 bases, with 4 bases separating them. Germline CDR1 and CDR2: MDHEN and SYDVKM. This CDR3 is built from 12 residues. This CDR3 reads CASSLLYQPQHF. The CDR3 DNA follows: TGTGCCAGCAGTTTACTTTATCAGCCCCAGCATTTT.

The V call is TRBV7-9, the J call TRBJ1-1, with no clear D. This CDR3 has 14 residues. Germline V CDR1 and CDR2: SEHNR, FQNEAQ (reference sequence). Trimming stripped 1 base from V and 6 bases from J, with 12 bases between. CDR3 amino acids: CASSLGGLGSEAFF. CDR3 DNA sequence: TGTGCCAGCAGCTTAGGCGGACTGGGCTCTGAAGCTTTCTTT.

This clone was seen a handful of times. The chain combines TRBV5-1 with TRBJ2-3, with 15 nucleotides matching TRBD2. Germline CDR1 reads SGHRS; CDR2 reads YFSETQ. The CDR3 has 17 amino acids. Trimming cost V 3 bases and J 6 bases; bases outside gene matches: 8. The CDR3 sequence: CASSYGTSGRSSDTQYF. For the CDR3, the DNA is TGCGCCAGCAGCTACGGGACTAGCGGGAGGTCGTCGGATACGCAGTATTTT.

V gene TRBV11-2 combines with J gene TRBJ2-2, with 7 bases lining up with TRBD1. J gave up 4 bases and V 5 bases, and 10 bases lay outside the gene matches. Germline V gene lookup returns CDR1 SGHAT and CDR2 FQNNGV. CDR3 size: 16 residues. DNA for the CDR3: TGTGCCAGCAGCCCCCTGGGGACAGAACTCACCGGGGAGCTGTTTTTT. Translating gives CASSPLGTELTGELFF.

In this sample, this clone turned up a few times. V gene TRBV6-5 combines with J gene TRBJ2-1; 8 bases line up with TRBD1. V was clipped by 6 bases and J by 7 bases; unmatched bases: 8. CDR3 length: 14 residues. CDR1 MNHEY and CDR2 SVGAGI come from the germline V gene. The CDR3 here is CASRRQGTGNEQFF. The DNA for the CDR3 is TGTGCCAGCAGGAGACAGGGGACGGGGAATGAGCAGTTCTTC.

This chain connects TRBV11-2 to TRBJ2-2, with no clear D. V lost 3 bases, J lost 0 bases, and 5 bases lay in between. Looked up from germline, CDR1 is SGHAT and CDR2 is FQNNGV. CDR3 length: 14 amino acids. The CDR3 loop is CASSLLANTGELFF. In nucleotides, the CDR3 is TGTGCCAGCAGCTTGCTAGCGAACACCGGGGAGCTGTTTTTT. Full variable domain (remainder filled in from reference TRBV11-2 and TRBJ2-2): EAGVAQSPRYKIIEKRQSVAFWCNPISGHATLYWYQQILGQGPKLLIQFQNNGVVDDSQLPKDRFSAERLKGVDSTLKIQPAKLEDSAVYLCASSLLANTGELFFGEGSRLTVL.

The V call is TRBV4-1, the J call TRBJ1-4; 10 nucleotides agree with TRBD1. CDR1 and CDR2 from the germline V gene are MGHRA and YSYEKL. V lost 3 bases, J lost 7 bases, and 11 bases stayed unmatched. The CDR3 contains 17 residues. The CDR3 reads CASSQEIPGQGFEKLFF. CDR3 DNA sequence: TGCGCCAGCAGCCAGGAGATTCCGGGACAGGGGTTTGAAAAACTGTTTTTT.

This chain connects TRBV28 to TRBJ1-5, with 10 bases matching TRBD1. V shed 5 bases and J 7 bases; nucleotides not matched to a gene: 5. The CDR3 sequence is 14 residues long. Germline CDR1 reads MDHEN; CDR2 reads SYDVKM. CDR3 region: CASSPGTGVQPQHF. The CDR3 DNA reads TGTGCCAGCAGTCCCGGGACAGGGGTACAGCCCCAGCATTTT.

The rearrangement joins TRBV19 to TRBJ2-7; 12 nucleotides match TRBD1. The J segment lost 4 bases and the V segment lost 5 bases, leaving 12 bases of the junction unmatched. Germline lookup yields CDR1 LNHDA and CDR2 SQIVND (reference sequence). The CDR3 has 17 amino acids. DNA for the CDR3: TGTGCCAGTAGTTCTGGGACAGGGGGCCCGGTTTCGTACGAGCAGTACTTC. Residues: CASSSGTGGPVSYEQYF.

CDR3 loop: CASTTGGVYEKLFF. The CDR3 coding sequence is TGTGCCAGCACCACGGGAGGGGTATATGAAAAACTGTTTTTT. This chain connects TRBV5-4 to TRBJ1-4; TRBD1 might be the D (5 bases). This CDR3 region has 14 residues. Germline-derived CDR1 and CDR2 are SGHNT and YYREEE (reference sequence). Trimming took 6 bases from V and 6 from J, leaving 15 bases between them.